This is a list of T cell receptor beta chains from one sample in a study of early T cells in non-severe SARS-CoV-2 infection. TCRdb passed the 5' RACE reads through MiXCR, listing each CDR3 protein once. The sample lists tens of thousands of distinct CDR3 sequences, 11% to 15% occurring once. Input material: whole blood. Receptors originate from an adult who was a healthcare worker with PCR-confirmed SARS-CoV-2 infection or an uninfected control (not recorded which). CDR3s include the opening cysteine and the closing phenylalanine or tryptophan. D genes are given only for firm matches. A clone size is listed for some rows: how often the clone was seen (once, few, many), or a class if it is expanded.

v_gene	abundance	d_gene	j_gene	CDR3nt	CDR3aa
TRBV16	few	.	TRBJ1-2	TGTGCCAGCAGCCAATCGGTGGTAAACTATGGCTACACCTTC	CASSQSVVNYGYTF
TRBV20-1	.	.	TRBJ2-7	TGCAGTGCTAGTCCCAGGGCCTTGAGCTCCTACGAGCAGTACTTC	CSASPRALSSYEQYF
TRBV28	.	.	TRBJ2-7	TGTGCCAGCAGTGGAGGGAGGTTGTCCTACGAGCAGTACTTC	CASSGGRLSYEQYF
TRBV7-2	many	TRBD1	TRBJ1-6	TGTGCCAGCAGCTTGGGTCCGCAGGGGGATTCACCCCTCCACTTT	CASSLGPQGDSPLHF
TRBV7-7	.	.	TRBJ2-7	TGTGCTAGCAGCCCCGGGACATTGTCCTACGAGCAGTACTTC	CASSPGTLSYEQYF
TRBV12-3/TRBV12-4	.	.	TRBJ1-1	TGTGCCAGCAGTTTAGTGGCAGGGGACACTGAAGCTTTCTTT	CASSLVAGDTEAFF
TRBV20-1	few	TRBD2	TRBJ2-1	TGCAGTGCGCGGATCGGGACTAGCGTCAATGAGCAGTTCTTC	CSARIGTSVNEQFF
TRBV6-5	few	TRBD1	TRBJ1-2	TGTGCCAGCAGTTACGACCGGAGGGGGCTCGTCTATGGCTACACCTTC	CASSYDRRGLVYGYTF
TRBV20-1	many	TRBD1	TRBJ1-5	TGCAGTGCTAGAAAGGGGCAGGGGGGAAATCAGCCCCAGCATTTT	CSARKGQGGNQPQHF
TRBV6-5	.	.	TRBJ2-7	TGTGCCAGCAGTAGCGGGTTCTCGTACGAGCAGTACTTC	CASSSGFSYEQYF
TRBV3-1	few	TRBD2	TRBJ2-2	TGTGCCAGCAGGGCGGGACTAGCGGTCCCCGGGGAGCTGTTTTTT	CASRAGLAVPGELFF
TRBV25-1	.	.	TRBJ2-2	TGTGCCAGCAGCCCGGGCCGAACGGGTTTGGGGACCGGGGAGCTGTTTTTT	CASSPGRTGLGTGELFF
TRBV4-1	many	TRBD1	TRBJ1-5	TGCGCCAGCAGCCAGCCCAACAGGGGAAGCAATCAGCCCCAGCATTTT	CASSQPNRGSNQPQHF
TRBV6-6	.	.	TRBJ2-7	TGTGCCAGCAGTTCCACCACCGGGACAAACGAGCAGTACTTC	CASSSTTGTNEQYF
TRBV3-1	few	.	TRBJ1-2	TGTGCCAGCAGCCAAGGGACAGTTTCTGGCTACACCTTC	CASSQGTVSGYTF
TRBV12-3/TRBV12-4	.	TRBD1	TRBJ1-6	TGTGCCAGCAGTTGGCGGGACAGTTATAATTCACCCCTCCACTTT	CASSWRDSYNSPLHF
TRBV2	once	.	TRBJ2-5	TGTGCCAGCAGTGATTCCGGGGTCCAAGAGACCCAGTACTTC	CASSDSGVQETQYF
TRBV12-5	few	.	TRBJ2-7	TGTGCTAGTGCCCCCAGAGGGGGGGGATCCTACGAGCAGTACTTC	CASAPRGGGSYEQYF
TRBV12-3/TRBV12-4	.	TRBD1	TRBJ1-4	TGTGCCAGCAGTCCGCACTCACAGGGGGGGTATGAAAAACTGTTTTTT	CASSPHSQGGYEKLFF
TRBV6-4	.	TRBD1	TRBJ1-2	TGTGCCAGCAGGGGACAGGGAGATGGCTACACCTTC	CASRGQGDGYTF
TRBV19	.	TRBD1	TRBJ2-2	TGTGCCAGTAGTAGACAGGGCGACACCGGGGAGCTGTTTTTT	CASSRQGDTGELFF
TRBV6-6	.	TRBD1	TRBJ2-5	TGTGCCAGCTCCATCCCCAGGGGGCAAGAGACCCAGTACTTC	CASSIPRGQETQYF
TRBV20-1	many	.	TRBJ1-2	TGCAGTGCCAGCTTGCGAGATTACGGCTACACCTTC	CSASLRDYGYTF
TRBV20-1	few	.	TRBJ2-1	TGCAGTGCTAGAGATCTGCCGGGAGTGGGGAATGAGCAGTTCTTC	CSARDLPGVGNEQFF
TRBV5-1	.	TRBD1	TRBJ2-7	TGCGCCAGCAGCTTCGACAGGGCATCCTACGAGCAGTACTTC	CASSFDRASYEQYF
TRBV7-9	few	.	TRBJ1-1	TGTGCCAGCAGCTTATGGTCAGGGGAGATGCACACTGAAGCTTTCTTT	CASSLWSGEMHTEAFF
TRBV19	many	.	TRBJ2-2	TGTGCCAGTAGTAGGCAGGAGAACACCGGGGAGCTGTTTTTT	CASSRQENTGELFF
TRBV7-3	.	.	TRBJ2-5	TGTGCCAGCAGCTTACAGGCAGAGACCCAGTACTTC	CASSLQAETQYF
TRBV29-1	few	.	TRBJ2-7	TGCAGCGTTGAGGGCGTCTACGAGCAGTACTTC	CSVEGVYEQYF
TRBV12-3/TRBV12-4	many	.	TRBJ1-1	TGTGCCAGCAGTTCGTTATGGCCGAACACTGAAGCTTTCTTT	CASSSLWPNTEAFF
TRBV5-6	.	.	TRBJ2-1	TGTGCCAGCAGCTTGGGTGGGGCAACCTCCGGATACAATGAGCAGTTCTTC	CASSLGGATSGYNEQFF
TRBV25-1	many	.	TRBJ1-2	TGTGCCAGCAGTTGGGGACAATTAAACTATGGCTACACCTTC	CASSWGQLNYGYTF
TRBV7-6	many	.	TRBJ1-3	TGTGCCAGCAGCTTATACCAGTCTACCTTAGTGGATGGAAACACCATATATTTT	CASSLYQSTLVDGNTIYF
TRBV12-3/TRBV12-4	many	TRBD1	TRBJ1-5	TGTGCCAGCAGTTTAGTAGGGGGCGAGGGCAATCAGCCCCAGCATTTT	CASSLVGGEGNQPQHF
TRBV27	.	TRBD1	TRBJ2-7	TGTGCCAGCAGTTGGGCCGGGACAGCCTCCTACGAGCAGTACTTC	CASSWAGTASYEQYF
TRBV5-1	many	.	TRBJ2-3	TGCGCCAGCAGGTTGGGTAGGATCGGCACAGATACGCAGTATTTT	CASRLGRIGTDTQYF
TRBV29-1	many	.	TRBJ1-5	TGCAGCGTTAATACAGGGCTTGGTCAGCCCCAGCATTTT	CSVNTGLGQPQHF
TRBV7-9	many	.	TRBJ2-2	TGTGCCAGCAGCTCTCAGGGACAGAACACCGGGGAGCTGTTTTTT	CASSSQGQNTGELFF
TRBV3-1	many	TRBD2	TRBJ2-7	TGTGCCAGCAGCCAAGCCCGGGACTACTCCTACGAGCAGTACTTC	CASSQARDYSYEQYF
TRBV5-1	many	.	TRBJ2-3	TGCGCCAGCTGCGAACATTCTATACCAGATACGCAGTATTTT	CASCEHSIPDTQYF
TRBV2	.	.	TRBJ2-7	TGTGCCAGCAGTGAGCAGGGGCCGGCTTACGAGCAGTACTTC	CASSEQGPAYEQYF